This T cell receptor beta chain stems from a study of CD8 T cells in Susac syndrome. Sequencing of TCR beta was performed on blood CD8+ T cells and on blood CD4+ T cells. The multiple sclerosis control cohort comprised treatment-naive individuals presenting with stable or active relapsing-remitting disease. Reverse transcription of 0.5 to 1 ug RNA was carried out with random hexamers. immunoSEQ multiplex PCR amplified TCR beta CDR3 across 54 Vbeta, 13 Jbeta. Each CDR3 protein gets one entry after TCRdb re-called the immunoSEQ multiplex PCR reads with MiXCR. The sample includes 170,000 or so distinct CDR3 sequences, approximately 94% of them seen just once. Findings and limits, study-wide: Only a relatively small number of individuals were included in the TCR sequencing and HLA analysis.

The CDR3 runs to 16 residues. V shed 1 base, J shed 0 bases, and the junction held 3 bases outside the gene matches. CDR1 is LGHDT and CDR2 is YNNKEL in the germline V gene (reference sequence). As to this clonotype: No antigen is known for it.

The TCR comes from a human donor with multiple sclerosis. Specimen: CD4+ T cells from PBMCs. The rearrangement joins TRBV3-1 to TRBJ2-3, with TRBD1 matching over 8 bases. The CDR3 nucleotides read TGTGCCAGCAGCCAAGGGACAGGGTCTAGCACAGATACGCAGTATTTT. Translating it yields CASSQGTGSSTDTQYF.